This T cell receptor beta chain originates from a study of T cell responses to AZD1222 COVID-19 vaccine. Looking at the study overall: Analysis merged second doses at about 4 or about 12 weeks. Whole-study findings and limits: Spike was spanned by vaccine-associated CD4 TCRs, which were dominant at 160-218 and 743-854.

The CDR3 length is 15 residues. V dropped 5 bases and J dropped 2 bases, with 15 bases sitting between them. The germline CDR1 and CDR2 sequences are WNHNN and SYGVQD (reference sequence). About this clone itself: Antigen: not known.

Measured with immunoSEQ multiplex PCR; TCRdb has only the in-frame clones, and not every one. Seen here are 150,000 to 200,000 clones, over 75% observed once, and the top ten hold approximately 3%. Sequencing was performed on peripheral blood, taken on day 0 of AZD1222 vaccination. The rearrangement joins TRBV10-1 to TRBJ2-5; possibly TRBD2 for D (5 bases). The clonotype originates from an adult in good health. CDR3 nucleotide sequence: TGCGCCAGCAGTCCTCTCGAGTTAGCGCAAGAGACCCAGTACTTC. The encoded protein is CASSPLELAQETQYF.